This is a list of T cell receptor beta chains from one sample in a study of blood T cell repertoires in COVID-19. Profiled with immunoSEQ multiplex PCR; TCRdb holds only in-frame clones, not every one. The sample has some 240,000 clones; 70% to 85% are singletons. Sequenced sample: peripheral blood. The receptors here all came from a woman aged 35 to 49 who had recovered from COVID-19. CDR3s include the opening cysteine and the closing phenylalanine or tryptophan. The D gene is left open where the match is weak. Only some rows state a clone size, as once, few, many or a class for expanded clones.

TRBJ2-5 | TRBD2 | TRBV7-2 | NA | TGTGCCAGCAGCCTACTAGCGGGGGTCTCAGAGACCCAGTACTTC | CASSLLAGVSETQYF
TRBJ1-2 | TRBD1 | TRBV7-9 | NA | TGTGCCAGCAGGCGAGACAGGGGAGCAAGTGGCTACACCTTC | CASRRDRGASGYTF
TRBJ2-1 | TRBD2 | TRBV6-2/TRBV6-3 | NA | TGTGCCAGCAGTAAAAATTCGGGACTAGCGGCCTACAATGAGCAGTTCTTC | CASSKNSGLAAYNEQFF
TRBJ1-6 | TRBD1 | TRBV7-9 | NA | TGTGCCAGCAGCTCGGGGACAGCCTATAATTCACCCCTCCACTTT | CASSSGTAYNSPLHF
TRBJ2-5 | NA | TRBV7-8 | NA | TGTGCCAGCAGCTTAGCATCGTCCGAGGAGACCCAGTACTTC | CASSLASSEETQYF
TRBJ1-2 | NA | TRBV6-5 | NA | TGTGCCAGCAGCCGCGGTCGGGGGGCAGAAGGCTACACCTTC | CASSRGRGAEGYTF
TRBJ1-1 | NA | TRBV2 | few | TGTGCCAGCAGTGAAGATCAGGGGCAGGGCACTGAAGCTTTCTTT | CASSEDQGQGTEAFF
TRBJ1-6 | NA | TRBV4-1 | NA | TGCGCCAGCAGCCGAGAGACTCCCAATTGGGCACCCCTCCACTTT | CASSRETPNWAPLHF
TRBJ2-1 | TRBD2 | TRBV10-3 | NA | TGTGCCATCAGCCCAGTTAGCGGGGCGAGCTCCTACAATGAGCAGTTCTTC | CAISPVSGASSYNEQFF
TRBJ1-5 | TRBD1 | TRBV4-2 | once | TGTGCCAGCAGCCAAGCTATCGGACAGGGATATCAGCCCCAGCATTTT | CASSQAIGQGYQPQHF
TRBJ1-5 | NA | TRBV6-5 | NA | TGTGCCAGCAGTTACTCCCGTGATCAGCCCCAGCATTTT | CASSYSRDQPQHF
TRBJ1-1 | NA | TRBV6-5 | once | TGTGCCAGCAGTTATTCAGCGGGTCGGACTGAAGCTTTCTTT | CASSYSAGRTEAFF
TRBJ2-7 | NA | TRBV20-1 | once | TGCAGTGCTCGTGGCGGCAGGGCTAACGAGCAGTACTTC | CSARGGRANEQYF
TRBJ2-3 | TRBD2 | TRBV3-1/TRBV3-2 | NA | TGTGCCAGCAGCCATATCGGACTAGCGGGGAACACAGATACGCAGTATTTT | CASSHIGLAGNTDTQYF
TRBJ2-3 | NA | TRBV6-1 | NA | TGTGCCAGCAGTGAATCGGCGGGACCGAGCACAGATACGCAGTATTTT | CASSESAGPSTDTQYF
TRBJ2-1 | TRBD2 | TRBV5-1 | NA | TGCGCCAGCAGCTCCGGGACTAGCGATGACAATGAGCAGTTCTTC | CASSSGTSDDNEQFF
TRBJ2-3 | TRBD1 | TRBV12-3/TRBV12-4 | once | TGTGCCAGCAGTGACAGGGGCACAGATACGCAGTATTTT | CASSDRGTDTQYF
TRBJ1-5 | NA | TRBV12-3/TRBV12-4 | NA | TGTGCCAGCAGTTTAGGACAGATGAATCAGCATTTT | CASSLGQMNQHF
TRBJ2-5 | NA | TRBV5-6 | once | TGTGCCAGCAGCTTCAGGGGCCGAGAGACCCAGTACTTC | CASSFRGRETQYF
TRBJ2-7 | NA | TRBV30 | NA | TGTGCCTGGAGTGCACGGGGTCAAGAGCAGTACTTC | CAWSARGQEQYF
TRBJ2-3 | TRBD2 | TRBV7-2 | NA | TGTGCCAGCAGCGGGGGACTAGCGGGGGGCACAGATACGCAGTATTTT | CASSGGLAGGTDTQYF
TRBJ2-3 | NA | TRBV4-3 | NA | TGCGCCAGCAGCCAAGGGTCGGGGGACCCCACAGATACGCAGTATTTT | CASSQGSGDPTDTQYF
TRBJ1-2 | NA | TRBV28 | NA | TGTGCCAGCAGTTTAACAATAGGGGGTGGTGGCTACACCTTC | CASSLTIGGGGYTF
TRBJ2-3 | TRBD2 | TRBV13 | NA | TGTGCCAGCAGCTTACCCTCAGCGGGGGGGCCAATAGATACGCAGTATTTT | CASSLPSAGGPIDTQYF
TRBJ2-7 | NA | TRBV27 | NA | TGTGCCAGCAGTGCTCGAAGGTCTAGCGAGATTGCCTACGAGCAGTACTTC | CASSARRSSEIAYEQYF
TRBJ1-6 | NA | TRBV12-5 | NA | TGTGCTAGTGGTTTGGTACCCTCCTCCAGGGAAGGAGGGTCCTATAATTCACCCCTCCACTTT | CASGLVPSSREGGSYNSPLHF
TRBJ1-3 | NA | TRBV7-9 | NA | TGTGCCAGCAGCTTACGCGGCAGGGCAGGAAACACCATATATTTT | CASSLRGRAGNTIYF
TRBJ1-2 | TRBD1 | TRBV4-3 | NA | TGCGCCAGCAGCCCCTACAGGGGATCCCACTATGGCTACACCTTC | CASSPYRGSHYGYTF
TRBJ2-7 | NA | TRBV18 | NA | TGTGCCAGCTCACCGGTTACAGGGTCTGACGAGCAGTACTTC | CASSPVTGSDEQYF
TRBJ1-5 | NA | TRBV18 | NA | TGTGCCAGCTCACCGGGCCAAGATCAGCCCCAGCATTTT | CASSPGQDQPQHF
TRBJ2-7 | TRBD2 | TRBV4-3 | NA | TGCGCCAGCAGCCAAGGGTCGCGGGGGGCATCGGGCGAGCAGTACTTC | CASSQGSRGASGEQYF
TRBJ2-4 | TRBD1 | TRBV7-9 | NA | TGTGCCAGCAGCCGGACAGGGGGCCAAAACATTCAGTACTTC | CASSRTGGQNIQYF
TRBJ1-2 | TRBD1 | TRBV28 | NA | TGTGCCAGCACCCCCGGGACAGCGTATGGCTACACCTTC | CASTPGTAYGYTF
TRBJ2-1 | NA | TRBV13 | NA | TGTGCCAGCAGCTTAGGGGGACTTGCGGTATATGAGCAGTTCTTC | CASSLGGLAVYEQFF
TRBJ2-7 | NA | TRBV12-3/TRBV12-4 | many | TGTGCCAGCAGTTTAGGGCGGGCCTACGAGCAGTACTTC | CASSLGRAYEQYF
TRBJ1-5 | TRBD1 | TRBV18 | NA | TGTGCCAGCTCACCTGGGACAGGGTTAGTCAATCAGCCCCAGCATTTT | CASSPGTGLVNQPQHF